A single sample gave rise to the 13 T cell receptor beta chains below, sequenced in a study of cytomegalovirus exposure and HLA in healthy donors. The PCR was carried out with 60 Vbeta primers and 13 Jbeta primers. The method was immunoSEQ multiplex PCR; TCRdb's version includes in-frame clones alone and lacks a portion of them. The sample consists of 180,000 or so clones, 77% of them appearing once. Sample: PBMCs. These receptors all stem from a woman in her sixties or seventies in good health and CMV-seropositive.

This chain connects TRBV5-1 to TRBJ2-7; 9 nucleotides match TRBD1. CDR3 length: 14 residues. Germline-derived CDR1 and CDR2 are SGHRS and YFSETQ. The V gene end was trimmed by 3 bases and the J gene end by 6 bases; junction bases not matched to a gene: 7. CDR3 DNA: TGCGCCAGCAGCTGGCCGGGACAGGGTTCCGAGCAGTACTTC. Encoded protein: CASSWPGQGSEQYF.

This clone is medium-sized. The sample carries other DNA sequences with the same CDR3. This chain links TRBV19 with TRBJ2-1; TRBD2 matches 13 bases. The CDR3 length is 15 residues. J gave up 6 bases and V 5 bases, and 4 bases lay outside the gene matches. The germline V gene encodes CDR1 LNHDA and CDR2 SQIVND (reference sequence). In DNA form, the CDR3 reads TGTGCCAGTAGTCGGACTAGCGGGAGCCTCAATGAGCAGTTCTTC. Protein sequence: CASSRTSGSLNEQFF.

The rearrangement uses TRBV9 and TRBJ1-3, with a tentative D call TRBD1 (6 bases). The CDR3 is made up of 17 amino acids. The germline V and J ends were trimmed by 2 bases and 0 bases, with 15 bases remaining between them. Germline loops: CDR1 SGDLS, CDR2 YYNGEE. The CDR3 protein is CASSVDTGTLSGNTIYF. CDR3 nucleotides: TGTGCCAGCAGCGTCGATACAGGGACCCTCTCTGGAAACACCATATATTTT.

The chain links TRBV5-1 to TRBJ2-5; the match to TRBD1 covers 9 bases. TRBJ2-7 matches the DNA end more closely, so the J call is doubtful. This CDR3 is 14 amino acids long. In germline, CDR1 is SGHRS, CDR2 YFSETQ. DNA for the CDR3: TGCGCCAGCAGCTTCGGACAGGGGACCTACGAGCAGTACTTC. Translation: CASSFGQGTYEQYF.

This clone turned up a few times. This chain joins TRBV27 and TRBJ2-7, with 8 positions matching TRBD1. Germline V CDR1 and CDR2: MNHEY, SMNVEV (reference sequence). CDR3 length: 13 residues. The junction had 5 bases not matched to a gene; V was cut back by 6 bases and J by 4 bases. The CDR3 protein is CASSRDRFYEQYF. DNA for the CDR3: TGTGCCAGCAGCCGGGACAGGTTTTACGAGCAGTACTTC.

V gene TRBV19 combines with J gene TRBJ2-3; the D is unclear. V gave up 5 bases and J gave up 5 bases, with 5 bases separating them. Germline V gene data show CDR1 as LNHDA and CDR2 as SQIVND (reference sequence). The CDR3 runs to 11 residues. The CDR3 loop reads CASSLRDTQYF. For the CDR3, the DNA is TGTGCCAGTAGTCTCAGAGATACGCAGTATTTT.

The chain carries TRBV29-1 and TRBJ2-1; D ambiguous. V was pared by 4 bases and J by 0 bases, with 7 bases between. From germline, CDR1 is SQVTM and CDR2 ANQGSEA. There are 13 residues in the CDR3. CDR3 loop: CSVVESSYNEQFF. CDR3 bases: TGCAGCGTTGTAGAGAGCTCCTACAATGAGCAGTTCTTC.

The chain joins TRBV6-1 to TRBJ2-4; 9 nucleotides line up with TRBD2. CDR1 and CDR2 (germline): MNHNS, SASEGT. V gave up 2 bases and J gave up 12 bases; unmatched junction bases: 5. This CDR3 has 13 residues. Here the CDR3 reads CASSESAGGRQYF. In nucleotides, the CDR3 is TGTGCCAGCAGTGAATCGGCGGGGGGGCGTCAGTACTTC.

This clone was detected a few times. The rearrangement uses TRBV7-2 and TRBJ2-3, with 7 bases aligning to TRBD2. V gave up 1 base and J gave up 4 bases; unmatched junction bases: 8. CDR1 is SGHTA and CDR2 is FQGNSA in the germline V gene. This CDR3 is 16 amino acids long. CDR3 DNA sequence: TGTGCCAGCAGCTTAGTGGGCGGGAGTTTGTCAGATACGCAGTATTTT. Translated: CASSLVGGSLSDTQYF. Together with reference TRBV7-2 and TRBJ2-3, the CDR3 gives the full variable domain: GAGVSQSPSNKVTEKGKDVELRCDPISGHTALYWYRQSLGQGLEFLIYFQGNSAPDKSGLPSDRFSAERTGGSVSTLTIQRTQQEDSAVYLCASSLVGGSLSDTQYFGPGTRLTVL.

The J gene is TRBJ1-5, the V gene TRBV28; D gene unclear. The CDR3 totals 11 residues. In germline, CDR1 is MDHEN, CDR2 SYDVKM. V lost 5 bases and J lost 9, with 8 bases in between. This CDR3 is CASSEGPPQHF. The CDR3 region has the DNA TGTGCCAGCAGTGAGGGCCCGCCCCAGCATTTT. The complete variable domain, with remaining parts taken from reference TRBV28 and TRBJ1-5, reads DVKVTQSSRYLVKRTGEKVFLECVQDMDHENMFWYRQDPGLGLRLIYFSYDVKMKEKGDIPEGYSVSREKKERFSLILESASTNQTSMYLCASSEGPPQHFGDGTRLSIL.

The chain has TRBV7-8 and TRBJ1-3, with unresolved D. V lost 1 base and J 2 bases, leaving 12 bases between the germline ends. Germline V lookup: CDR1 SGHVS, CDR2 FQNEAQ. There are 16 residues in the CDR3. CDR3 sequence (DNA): TGTGCCAGCAGCTTAGTGGAGGGAAGAGCTGGAAACACCATATATTTT. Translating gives CASSLVEGRAGNTIYF. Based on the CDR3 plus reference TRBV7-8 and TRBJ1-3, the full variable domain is GAGVSQSPRYKVAKRGQDVALRCDPISGHVSLFWYQQALGQGPEFLTYFQNEAQLDKSGLPSDRFFAERPEGSVSTLKIQRTQQEDSAVYLCASSLVEGRAGNTIYFGEGSWLTVV.

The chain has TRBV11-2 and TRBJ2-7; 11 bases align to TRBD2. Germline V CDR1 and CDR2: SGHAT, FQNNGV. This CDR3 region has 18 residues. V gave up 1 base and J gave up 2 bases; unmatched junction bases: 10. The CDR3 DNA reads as TGTGCCAGCAGCTTAGGGCCGCCCGGGACTAGCGGAACCTACGAGCAGTACTTC. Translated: CASSLGPPGTSGTYEQYF.

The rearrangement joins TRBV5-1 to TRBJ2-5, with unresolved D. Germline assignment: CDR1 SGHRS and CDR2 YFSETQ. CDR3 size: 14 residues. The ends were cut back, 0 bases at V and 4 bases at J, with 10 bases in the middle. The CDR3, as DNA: TGCGCCAGCAGCTTGGCCCCGGGTGGAGAGACCCAGTACTTC. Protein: CASSLAPGGETQYF.